The 27 T cell receptor beta chains given below trace back to one sample, sequenced in a study of T cells expressing NK-cell markers. From the 5' RACE reads, TCRdb lists one entry per CDR3 protein and no DNA. Seen in this sample are roughly 420,000 distinct CDR3 sequences; the ten most common clones hold approximately 7%. Sequenced: blood T cells: a sorted CD56 or NKG2C T cell subset, CD4+ or CD8+ T cells, or bulk PBMC T cells (not recorded which). The receptors shown here come from a woman between 18 and 70 years old in good health.

J is TRBJ1-4 and V is TRBV11-2; TCRdb gives TRBD1 as the D gene, but with no DNA this cannot be confirmed. Germline values: CDR1 SGHAT, CDR2 FQNNGV. The CDR3 is 18 amino acids. CDR3 region: CASSPQPTGAATNEKLFF.

The chain couples TRBV12-3 or TRBV12-4 to TRBJ2-5; lacking DNA, the TRBD2 call made by TCRdb goes unchecked. The CDR3 runs 16 residues. CDR3 amino acids: CASSPLAGGWGETQYF.

This CDR3 is CASSYPPGLKETQYF. This sequence joins TRBV6-2 or TRBV6-3 and TRBJ2-5; TCRdb proposes TRBD2, but this gene call is untestable without DNA. This CDR3 comprises 15 residues. The germline gives CDR1 MNHEY, CDR2 SVGEGT.

The chain has TRBV3-1 and TRBJ2-1. CDR1 and CDR2 from the germline V gene are LGHDT and YNNKEL (reference sequence). There are 14 residues in the CDR3. CDR3 sequence: CASSQGRQFNEQFF.

V and J are TRBV12-3 or TRBV12-4 and TRBJ2-5; TCRdb reports TRBD2, a call that lacks DNA to check it against. This CDR3 is built from 13 residues. CDR3 region: CASSLEQRETQYF.

The V and J genes are TRBV28 and TRBJ1-4; TCRdb designates TRBD1, a call that cannot be tested without DNA. Germline CDR1 and CDR2: MDHEN and SYDVKM. The CDR3 extends over 14 amino acids. The CDR3 loop is CASSSGQGEEKLFF.

The chain uses TRBV7-9 and TRBJ1-4. CDR1 SEHNR and CDR2 FQNEAQ come from the germline V gene (reference sequence). The CDR3 is 13 residues long. The CDR3 protein is CASSLVLNEKLFF.

The V and J genes are TRBV27 and TRBJ2-7; TCRdb's D gene call, TRBD1, goes unchecked for lack of DNA. CDR1 and CDR2 from the germline V gene are MNHEY and SMNVEV (reference sequence). The CDR3 loop spans 13 amino acids. The CDR3 here is CASSFRDTYEQYF.

The chain is built from TRBV5-1 and TRBJ1-6. This CDR3 is 16 amino acids long. Germline CDR1 and CDR2: SGHRS and YFSETQ. The CDR3 sequence is CASSSARSSYNSPLHF. Full variable domain (rest looked up from reference TRBV5-1 and TRBJ1-6): KAGVTQTPRYLIKTRGQQVTLSCSPISGHRSVSWYQQTPGQGLQFLFEYFSETQRNKGNFPGRFSGRQFSNSRSEMNVSTLELGDSALYLCASSSARSSYNSPLHFGNGTRLTVT.

J is TRBJ2-1 and V is TRBV7-2; as DNA is missing, the TRBD2 call by TCRdb cannot be tested. The CDR3 covers 17 residues. Germline loops: CDR1 SGHTA, CDR2 FQGNSA. CDR3 protein: CASSSRTSGFPRGEQFF.

The chain uses TRBV19 and TRBJ2-3; TCRdb selects TRBD2, and the lack of DNA leaves this call unchecked. The CDR3 length is 13 residues. Per the germline V gene, CDR1 is LNHDA and CDR2 is SQIVND (reference sequence). The CDR3: CASSPGLAGTQYF.

The chain has TRBV5-1 and TRBJ2-1. The CDR3 has 14 amino acids. CDR1 and CDR2 (germline): SGHRS, YFSETQ. This CDR3 reads CASSLARLQDEQFF.

The V and J genes are TRBV20-1 and TRBJ1-6; TCRdb outputs TRBD1, but without DNA this stays unchecked. CDR3 length: 15 amino acids. Germline assignment: CDR1 DFQATT and CDR2 SNEGSKA (reference sequence). CDR3: CSARVDGRGSSPLHF.

The chain carries TRBV10-1 and TRBJ1-6. The CDR3 has 13 residues. Germline V gene data show CDR1 as WNHNN and CDR2 as SYGVQD (reference sequence). The CDR3 sequence is CASRLAGNSPLHF.

The rearrangement uses TRBV20-1 and TRBJ2-4. The CDR3 totals 14 residues. The germline V gene encodes CDR1 DFQATT and CDR2 SNEGSKA (reference sequence). CDR3 amino acids: CSACPDSTKNIQYF.

The V gene is TRBV3-1, the J gene TRBJ2-1. The CDR3 covers 15 residues. The germline gives CDR1 LGHDT, CDR2 YNNKEL (reference sequence). The chain's CDR3 is CASSRRGRTHNEQFF.

The chain recombines TRBV9 with TRBJ2-1; the TCRdb D gene call, TRBD2, has no DNA to confirm it. CDR3 length: 16 amino acids. Germline CDR1 is SGDLS and CDR2 is YYNGEE. The CDR3 sequence is CASSSRDYLSYNEQFF.

V gene TRBV6-1 combines with J gene TRBJ2-1. Germline CDR1 MNHNS, CDR2 SASEGT. The CDR3 is made up of 13 amino acids. This chain's CDR3 is CASGLNSLNEQFF.

V usage is TRBV20-1 and J usage is TRBJ2-4; TCRdb outputs TRBD1, but without DNA this stays unchecked. Looked up from germline, CDR1 is DFQATT and CDR2 is SNEGSKA (reference sequence). The CDR3 totals 16 residues. This CDR3 is CSASGQSGVRKNIQYF.

The chain couples TRBV5-5 to TRBJ1-5; TCRdb's D gene call, TRBD1, goes unchecked for lack of DNA. Germline lookup yields CDR1 SGHKS and CDR2 YYEKEE (reference sequence). The CDR3 is made up of 16 amino acids. The CDR3 sequence is CASSDGQGGGNQPQHF.

The rearrangement joins TRBV27 to TRBJ2-7; TCRdb outputs TRBD1, but without DNA this stays unchecked. Germline loops: CDR1 MNHEY, CDR2 SMNVEV (reference sequence). The CDR3 contains 16 residues. CDR3 amino acids: CASSLQATGGAYEQYF.

The chain has TRBV12-3 or TRBV12-4 and TRBJ1-2. CDR3 length: 13 amino acids. CDR3 loop: CASSQGLAYGYTF.

The chain combines TRBV29-1 with TRBJ1-1; TCRdb's D call of TRBD1 is untestable without DNA. The CDR3 runs 16 residues. Germline CDR1 reads SQVTM; CDR2 reads ANQGSEA. The chain's CDR3 is CSVVEGGRVENTEAFF.

The CDR3 reads CATSSHITDTQYF. V and J are TRBV15 and TRBJ2-3. Germline lookup yields CDR1 LNHNV and CDR2 YYDKDF (reference sequence). The CDR3 is 13 amino acids.

The chain carries TRBV4-3 and TRBJ1-2; TCRdb's D gene call, TRBD1, goes unchecked for lack of DNA. This CDR3 has 14 amino acids. Germline V gene lookup returns CDR1 LGHNA and CDR2 YSLEER. CDR3 loop: CASSQVGENYGYTF.

The J gene is TRBJ1-6, the V gene TRBV6-1. Per the germline V gene, CDR1 is MNHNS and CDR2 is SASEGT. CDR3 length equals 18 residues. The CDR3 sequence: CASSETLDWSSYNSPLHF.

CDR3 sequence reads: CSAPGGSLGAEAFF. V and J are TRBV20-1 and TRBJ1-1. The CDR3 length is 14 residues. CDR1 and CDR2 (germline): DFQATT, SNEGSKA (reference sequence).